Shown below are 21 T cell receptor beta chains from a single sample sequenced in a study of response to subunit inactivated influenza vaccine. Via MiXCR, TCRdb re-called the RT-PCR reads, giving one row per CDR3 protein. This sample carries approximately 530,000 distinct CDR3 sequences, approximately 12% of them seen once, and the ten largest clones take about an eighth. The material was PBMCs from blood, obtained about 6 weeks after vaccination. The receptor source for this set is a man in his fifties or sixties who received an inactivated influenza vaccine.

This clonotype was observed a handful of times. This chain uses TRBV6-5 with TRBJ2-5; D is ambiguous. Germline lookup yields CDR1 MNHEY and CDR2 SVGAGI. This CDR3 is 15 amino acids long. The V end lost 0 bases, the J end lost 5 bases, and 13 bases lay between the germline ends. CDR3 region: CASSYSNILLETQYF. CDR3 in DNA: TGTGCCAGCAGTTACTCGAATATTCTATTGGAGACCCAGTACTTC.

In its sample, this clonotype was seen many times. CDR3 nucleotides: TGTGCCAGCAGCCCGGGGCTAGCGGGGAACAATGAGCAGTTCTTC. It is translated as CASSPGLAGNNEQFF. The chain employs TRBV11-2 and TRBJ2-1, with 9 bases matching TRBD2. V was clipped by 5 bases and J by 5 bases; unmatched bases: 7. Germline-derived CDR1 and CDR2 are SGHAT and FQNNGV. The CDR3 extends over 15 amino acids.

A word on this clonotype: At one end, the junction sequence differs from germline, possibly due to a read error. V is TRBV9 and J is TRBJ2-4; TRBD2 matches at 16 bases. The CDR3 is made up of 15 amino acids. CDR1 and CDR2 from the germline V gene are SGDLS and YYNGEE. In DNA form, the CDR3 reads TGTGCCAGCAGCACGACCGGGACTAGCGGGGGGGTACTGCACTTC. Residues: CASSTTGTSGGVLHF.

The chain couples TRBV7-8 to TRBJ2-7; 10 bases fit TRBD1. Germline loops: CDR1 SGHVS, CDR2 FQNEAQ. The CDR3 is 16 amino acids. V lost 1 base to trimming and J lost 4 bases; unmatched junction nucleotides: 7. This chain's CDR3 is CASSLVRGTGAYEQYF. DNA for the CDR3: TGTGCCAGCAGCTTAGTGCGGGGGACAGGGGCTTACGAGCAGTACTTC.

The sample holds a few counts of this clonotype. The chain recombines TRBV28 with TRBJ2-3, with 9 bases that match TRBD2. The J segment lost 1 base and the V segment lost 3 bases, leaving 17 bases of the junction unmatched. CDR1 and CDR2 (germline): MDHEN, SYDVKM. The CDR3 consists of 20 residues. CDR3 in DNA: TGTGCCAGCAGTTTTCCTCGGGGATGGGCTAGCGGGACTGGCACAGATACGCAGTATTTT. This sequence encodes CASSFPRGWASGTGTDTQYF.

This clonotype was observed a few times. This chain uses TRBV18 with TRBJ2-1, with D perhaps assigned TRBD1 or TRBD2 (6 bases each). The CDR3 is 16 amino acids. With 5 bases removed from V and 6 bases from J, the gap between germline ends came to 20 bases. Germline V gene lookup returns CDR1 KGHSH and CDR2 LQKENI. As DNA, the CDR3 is TGTGCCAGCTCAGGGAGGATCCGGGACACCGCCAATGAGCAGTTCTTC. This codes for CASSGRIRDTANEQFF. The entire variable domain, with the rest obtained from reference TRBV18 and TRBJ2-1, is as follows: NAGVMQNPRHLVRRRGQEARLRCSPMKGHSHVYWYRQLPEEGLKFMVYLQKENIIDESGMPKERFSAEFPKEGPSILRIQQVVRGDSAAYFCASSGRIRDTANEQFFGPGTRLTVL.

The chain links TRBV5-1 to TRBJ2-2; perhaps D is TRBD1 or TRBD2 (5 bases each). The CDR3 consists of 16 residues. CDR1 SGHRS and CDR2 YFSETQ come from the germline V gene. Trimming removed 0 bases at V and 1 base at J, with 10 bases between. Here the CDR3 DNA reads TGCGCCAGCAGCTTGGCTGGGGGAATGAACACCGGGGAGCTGTTTTTT. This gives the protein CASSLAGGMNTGELFF.

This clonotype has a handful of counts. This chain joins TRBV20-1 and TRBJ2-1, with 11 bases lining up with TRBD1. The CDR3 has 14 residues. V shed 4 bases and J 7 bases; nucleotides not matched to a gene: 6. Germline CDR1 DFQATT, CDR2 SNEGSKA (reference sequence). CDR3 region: CSAIPGQGGNEQFF. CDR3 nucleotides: TGCAGTGCTATTCCGGGACAGGGGGGAAATGAGCAGTTCTTC.

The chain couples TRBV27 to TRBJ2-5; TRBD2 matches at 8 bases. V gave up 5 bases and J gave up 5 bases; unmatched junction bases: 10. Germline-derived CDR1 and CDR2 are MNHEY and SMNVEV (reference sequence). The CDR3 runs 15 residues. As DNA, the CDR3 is TGTGCCAGCAGTGCACTAGCGGTCAGAGGGGAGACCCAGTACTTC. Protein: CASSALAVRGETQYF.

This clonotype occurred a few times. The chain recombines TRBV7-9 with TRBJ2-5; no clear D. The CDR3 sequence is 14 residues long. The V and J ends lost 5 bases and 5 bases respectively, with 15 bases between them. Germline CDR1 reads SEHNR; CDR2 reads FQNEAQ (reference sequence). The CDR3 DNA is TGTGCCAGCAGCCAGCAAGGGATTGGGGAGACCCAGTACTTC. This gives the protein CASSQQGIGETQYF.

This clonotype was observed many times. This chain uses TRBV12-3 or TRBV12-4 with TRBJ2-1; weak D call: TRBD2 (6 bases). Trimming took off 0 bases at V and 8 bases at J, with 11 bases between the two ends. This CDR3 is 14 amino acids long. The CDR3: CASSLAGGIDEQFF. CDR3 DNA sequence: TGTGCCAGCAGTTTAGCGGGCGGGATCGATGAGCAGTTCTTC.

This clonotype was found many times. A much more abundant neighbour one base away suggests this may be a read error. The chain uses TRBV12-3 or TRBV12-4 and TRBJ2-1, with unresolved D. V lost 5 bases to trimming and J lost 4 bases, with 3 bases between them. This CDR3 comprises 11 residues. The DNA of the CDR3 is TGTGCCAGCAGTACATACAATGAGCAGTTCTTC. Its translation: CASSTYNEQFF.

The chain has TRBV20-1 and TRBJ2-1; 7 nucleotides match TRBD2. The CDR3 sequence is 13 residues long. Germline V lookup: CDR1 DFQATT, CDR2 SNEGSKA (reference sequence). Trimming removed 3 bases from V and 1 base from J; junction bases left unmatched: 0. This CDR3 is CSASGRSYNEQFF. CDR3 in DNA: TGCAGTGCTAGCGGGAGGTCCTACAATGAGCAGTTCTTC.

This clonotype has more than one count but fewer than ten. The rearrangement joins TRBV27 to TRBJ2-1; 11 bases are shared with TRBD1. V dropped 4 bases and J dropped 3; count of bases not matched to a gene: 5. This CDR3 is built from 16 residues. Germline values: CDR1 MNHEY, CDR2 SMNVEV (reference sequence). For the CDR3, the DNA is TGTGCCAGCAGTTATGGGACAGGGGGTTACTACAATGAGCAGTTCTTC. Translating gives CASSYGTGGYYNEQFF.

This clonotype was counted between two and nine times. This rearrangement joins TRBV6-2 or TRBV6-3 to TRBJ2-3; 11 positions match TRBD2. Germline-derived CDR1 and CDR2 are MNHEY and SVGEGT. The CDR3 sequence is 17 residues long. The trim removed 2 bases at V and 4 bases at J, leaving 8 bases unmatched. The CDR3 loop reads CASSYGRPGLAADTQYF. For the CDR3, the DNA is TGTGCCAGCAGTTACGGTCGCCCGGGACTAGCGGCAGATACGCAGTATTTT.

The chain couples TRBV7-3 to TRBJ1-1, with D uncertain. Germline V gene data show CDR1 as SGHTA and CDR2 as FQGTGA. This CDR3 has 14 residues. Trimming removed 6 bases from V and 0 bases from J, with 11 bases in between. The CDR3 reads CASRRGAMNTEAFF. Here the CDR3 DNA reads TGTGCCAGCAGACGAGGAGCCATGAACACTGAAGCTTTCTTT. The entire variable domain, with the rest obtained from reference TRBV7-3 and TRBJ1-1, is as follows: GAGVSQTPSNKVTEKGKYVELRCDPISGHTALYWYRQSLGQGPEFLIYFQGTGAADDSGLPNDRFFAVRPEGSVSTLKIQRTERGDSAVYLCASRRGAMNTEAFFGQGTRLTVV.

CDR3 in amino acids: CASSRGGDPREQYF. CDR3 bases: TGTGCCAGCTCGAGGGGAGGGGACCCGCGGGAGCAGTACTTC. The chain employs TRBV7-2 and TRBJ2-7; 7 bases align to TRBD2. The CDR3 has 14 amino acids. The V and J ends lost 8 bases and 7 bases, in that order; junction bases with no gene match: 14. In germline, CDR1 is SGHTA, CDR2 FQGNSA.

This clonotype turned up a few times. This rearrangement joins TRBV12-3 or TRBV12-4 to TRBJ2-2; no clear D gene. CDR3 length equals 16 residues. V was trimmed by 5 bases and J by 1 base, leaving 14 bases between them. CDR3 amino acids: CASSPLARLNTGELFF. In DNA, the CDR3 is TGTGCCAGCAGTCCCCTCGCGCGGTTGAACACCGGGGAGCTGTTTTTT.

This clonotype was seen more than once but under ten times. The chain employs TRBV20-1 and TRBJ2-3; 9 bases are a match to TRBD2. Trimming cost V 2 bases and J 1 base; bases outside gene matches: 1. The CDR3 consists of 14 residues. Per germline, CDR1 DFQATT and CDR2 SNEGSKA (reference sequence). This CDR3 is CSARRLAGTDTQYF. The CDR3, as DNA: TGCAGTGCTAGAAGACTAGCGGGCACAGATACGCAGTATTTT.

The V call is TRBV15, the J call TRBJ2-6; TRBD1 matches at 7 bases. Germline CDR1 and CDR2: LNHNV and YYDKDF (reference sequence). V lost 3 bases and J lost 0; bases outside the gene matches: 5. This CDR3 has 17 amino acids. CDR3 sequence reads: CATSRKTGTSGANVLTF. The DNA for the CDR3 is TGTGCCACCAGCAGGAAGACAGGGACCTCTGGGGCCAACGTCCTGACTTTC.

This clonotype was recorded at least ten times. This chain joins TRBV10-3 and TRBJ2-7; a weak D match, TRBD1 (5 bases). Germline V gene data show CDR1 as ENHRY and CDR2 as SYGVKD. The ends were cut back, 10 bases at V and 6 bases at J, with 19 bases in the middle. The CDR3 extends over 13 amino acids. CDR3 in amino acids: CATMPPGYSEQYF. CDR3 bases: TGTGCCACGATGCCCCCAGGGTATAGCGAGCAGTACTTC.